The source of this TCR beta chain is a study of CD8 T cells in ankylosing spondylitis. Each CDR3 protein gets one entry after TCRdb re-called the 5' RACE reads with MiXCR. The sample includes around 180,000 distinct CDR3 sequences, 18% of them seen just once. Per the germline V gene, CDR1 is LGHDT and CDR2 is YNNKEL (reference sequence). The CDR3 loop spans 15 amino acids. Trimming took off 1 base at V and 6 bases at J, with 12 bases between the two ends. Regarding the study as a whole: A number of the motif variants had already been described in reactive arthritis synovial fluid and blood. The clones that were linked to disease were reported to be significantly enriched in matched synovial fluid samples from ankylosing spondylitis patients.

As to this clonotype: Its antigen is still unknown.

This chain uses TRBV3-1 with TRBJ2-2; the D gene is possibly TRBD1 (6 bases). The source of this sequence is a male donor aged 10-30 years with ankylosing spondylitis or in good health (not recorded which). Sequenced material: blood, either unsorted or a sorted T cell fraction (not recorded which). The DNA for the CDR3 is TGTGCCAGCAGCCAAGGACAGGAAGGCGCCGGGGAGCTGTTTTTT. Amino acids: CASSQGQEGAGELFF.